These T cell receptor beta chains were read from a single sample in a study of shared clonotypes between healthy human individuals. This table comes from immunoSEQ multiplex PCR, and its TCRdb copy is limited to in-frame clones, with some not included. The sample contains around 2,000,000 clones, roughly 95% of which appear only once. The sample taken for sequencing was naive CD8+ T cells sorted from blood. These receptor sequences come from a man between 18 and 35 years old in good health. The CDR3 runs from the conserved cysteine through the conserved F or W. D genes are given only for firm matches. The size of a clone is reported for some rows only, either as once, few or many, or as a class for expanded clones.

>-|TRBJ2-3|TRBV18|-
CASSPKGSPSTDTQYF
TGTGCCAGCTCACCAAAAGGGAGCCCTAGCACAGATACGCAGTATTTT
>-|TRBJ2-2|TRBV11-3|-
CASSLDWQSNTGELFF
TGTGCCAGCAGCTTAGATTGGCAGTCGAACACCGGGGAGCTGTTTTTT
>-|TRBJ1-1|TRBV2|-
CASSRYQAAQEAFF
TGTGCCAGCAGTAGATATCAAGCGGCCCAAGAAGCTTTCTTT
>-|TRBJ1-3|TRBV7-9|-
CASRMEWNTIYF
TGTGCCAGCAGGATGGAGTGGAACACCATATATTTT
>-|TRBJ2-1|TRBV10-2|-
CASKIMGDNEQFF
TGCGCCAGCAAGATAATGGGGGACAATGAGCAGTTCTTC
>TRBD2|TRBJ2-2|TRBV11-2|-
CASSPARGSVETGELFF
TGTGCCAGCAGCCCCGCTCGCGGGAGTGTTGAGACCGGGGAGCTGTTTTTT
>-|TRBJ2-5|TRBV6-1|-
CASSEEEGKETQYF
TGTGCCAGCAGTGAAGAAGAGGGAAAAGAGACCCAGTACTTC
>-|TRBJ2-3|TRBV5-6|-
CASSLVSDSTDTQYF
TGTGCCAGCAGCTTGGTGAGCGACAGCACAGATACGCAGTATTTT
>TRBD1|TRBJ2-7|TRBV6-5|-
CASSPGTGWVYEQYF
TGTGCCAGCAGCCCCGGGACAGGGTGGGTCTACGAGCAGTACTTC
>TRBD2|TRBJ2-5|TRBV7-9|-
CASSPGLAGGSEAQYF
TGTGCCAGCAGCCCGGGACTAGCGGGAGGGTCGGAGGCCCAGTACTTC
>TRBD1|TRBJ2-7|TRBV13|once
CASSSGTESSYEQYF
TGTGCCAGCAGCTCGGGGACAGAGAGCTCCTACGAGCAGTACTTC